The source of this TCR beta chain is a study of blood T cell repertoires in COVID-19. In the study overall: PBMCs, B-cell-depleted T cells, or T cells provided the cDNA or gDNA that made up the material.

Using immunoSEQ multiplex PCR, the repertoire was profiled, and TCRdb retains in-frame clones only, with some absent. The sample lists about 230,000 clones, 65% to 90% occurring once. The CDR3 sequence is 15 residues long. Germline CDR1 is MGHRA and CDR2 is YSYEKL. Trimming left V 0 bases short and J 6 bases short, with 13 bases between. The chain employs TRBV4-1 and TRBJ2-3; weak D call: TRBD2 (6 bases). What was sequenced was peripheral blood. The receptor's source is a woman aged 50 to 60 with acute or convalescent COVID-19. The CDR3 here is CASSQERQGGDTQYF. CDR3 coding DNA: TGCGCCAGCAGCCAAGAAAGGCAGGGAGGTGATACGCAGTATTTT.